The entry that follows covers one T cell receptor beta chain sequence. Antigen unknown. This sample includes further DNA sequences coding for the same CDR3. Some clones are missing from TCRdb's copy, which holds only in-frame ones; the method was immunoSEQ multiplex PCR. There are about 110,000 clones in the sample; about 89% occur only once, and over 15% lies in the top ten. The CDR3 runs to 13 residues. Trimming took 4 bases from V and 1 from J, leaving 7 bases between them. Germline CDR1 SGHVS, CDR2 FQNEAQ. The data derive from a study of identifying expanded T cells in peripheral blood. Study results and caveats: Variance in clone template counts between two-week samples significantly increased with total template count across all healthy donors. Technical replicates showed approximately 1.2 changed clones; two weeks 15 to 20; four weeks 19.

Healthy donors had no documented immune events, such as infections, while sampled. This TCR was sampled from a person aged 18 to 75 in good health. The chain carries TRBV7-8 and TRBJ1-1; D might be TRBD1 (5 bases). What was sequenced was blood. Here the CDR3 reads CASSWGGNTEAFF. CDR3 in DNA: TGTGCCAGCAGCTGGGGGGGGAACACTGAAGCTTTCTTT.